Below, one TCR beta chain is given with its context. The sample belongs to a study of CD8 T cells in Susac syndrome. RNA, at about 0.45 to 1 ug, was reverse transcribed with random hexamers. An immunoSEQ multiplex PCR generated amplified TCR beta CDR3 products spanning 54 Vbeta and 13 Jbeta. TCRdb re-derived calls from the immunoSEQ multiplex PCR reads in MiXCR, one entry per CDR3 protein. The sample shows around 150,000 distinct CDR3 sequences, roughly 95% of them seen only once. Sequencing targeted TCR beta in blood CD8+ and CD4+ T cells. While CD8+ and CD4+ T cells were isolated negatively, TEMRA cells were enriched by FACS. The CDR3 consists of 11 residues. Germline CDR1 and CDR2: SNHLY and FYNNEI. V lost 3 bases to trimming and J lost 13 bases, with 11 bases between them.

The source of this sequence is a human donor with multiple sclerosis. This chain joins TRBV2 and TRBJ2-3; D gene unclear. Sequences were obtained from CD4+ T cells from PBMCs. CDR3 coding DNA: TGTGCCAGCAGTGAGTCTAACTCCGAGTATTTT. As protein: CASSESNSEYF. Full variable domain (rest looked up from reference TRBV2 and TRBJ2-3): EPEVTQTPSHQVTQMGQEVILRCVPISNHLYFYWYRQILGQKVEFLVSFYNNEISEKSEIFDDQFSVERPDGSNFTLKIRSTKLEDSAMYFCASSESNSEYFGPGTRLTVL.